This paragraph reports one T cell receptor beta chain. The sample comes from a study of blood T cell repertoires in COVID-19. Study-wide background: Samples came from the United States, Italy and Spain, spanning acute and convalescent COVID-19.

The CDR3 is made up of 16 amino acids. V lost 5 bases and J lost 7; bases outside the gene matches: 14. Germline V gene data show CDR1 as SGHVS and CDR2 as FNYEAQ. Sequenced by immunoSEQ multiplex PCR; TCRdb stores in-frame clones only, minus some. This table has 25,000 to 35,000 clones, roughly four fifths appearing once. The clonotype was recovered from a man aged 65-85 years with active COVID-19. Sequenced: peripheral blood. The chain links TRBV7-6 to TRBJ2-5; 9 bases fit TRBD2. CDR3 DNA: TGTGCCAGCAGCCCCTCGTTGGTAGCGGGAGTGGGGACCCAGTACTTC. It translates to CASSPSLVAGVGTQYF.